This is a list of T cell receptor beta chains from one sample in a study of shared clonotypes between healthy human individuals. The repertoire was sequenced with immunoSEQ multiplex PCR; TCRdb's copy has only in-frame clones and lacks some. This repertoire shows a few million clones, about 92% found once; its top ten account for approximately 0.4%. Sequenced input: naive CD4+ T cells from PBMCs. The source is a man between 18 and 35 years old in good health. Some clones in this sample may be carry-over from other donors' samples. Both conserved end residues are part of each CDR3. D genes are given only for firm matches. Not every row has a clone size; where given, it reads once, few, many or a size class.

NA,TRBV27,TRBJ1-2,NA,CASSPNDQNLYGYTF,TGTGCCAGCAGTCCGAACGACCAGAACCTCTATGGCTACACCTTC
TRBD2,TRBV30,TRBJ2-2,NA,CAWMSTSGGTNTGELFF,TGTGCCTGGATGTCGACTAGCGGGGGAACGAACACCGGGGAGCTGTTTTTT
NA,TRBV18,TRBJ2-7,NA,CASSPAGGYEQYF,TGTGCCAGCTCACCGGCCGGTGGCTACGAGCAGTACTTC
TRBD1,TRBV5-1,TRBJ2-7,NA,CASSRSGTGAVEQYF,TGCGCCAGCAGCAGATCCGGGACAGGGGCAGTCGAGCAGTACTTC
NA,TRBV7-3,TRBJ2-1,NA,CASSRDGSSYNEQFF,TGTGCCAGCAGTAGGGACGGAAGCTCCTACAATGAGCAGTTCTTC
TRBD1,TRBV7-2,TRBJ1-2,NA,CASSLSPGGYGYTF,TGTGCCAGCAGCTTATCCCCAGGGGGGTATGGCTACACCTTC
NA,TRBV6-5,TRBJ1-3,few,CASSYSRGTTGNTIYF,TGTGCCAGCAGTTACTCTCGGGGGACGACTGGAAACACCATATATTTT
TRBD1,TRBV12-5,TRBJ2-1,NA,CASGPDRDRNEQFF,TGTGCTAGTGGTCCCGACCGGGACAGAAATGAGCAGTTCTTC
NA,TRBV2,TRBJ2-5,NA,CASSEGPLGGQETQYF,TGTGCCAGCAGTGAAGGGCCCTTGGGGGGCCAAGAGACCCAGTACTTC
NA,TRBV13,TRBJ2-1,NA,CASSVQPSANEQFF,TGTGCCAGCAGCGTCCAACCTAGCGCCAATGAGCAGTTCTTC
TRBD1,TRBV7-9,TRBJ2-1,NA,CASSWGTGYNEQFF,TGTGCCAGCAGCTGGGGGACAGGGTACAATGAGCAGTTCTTC
NA,TRBV7-2,TRBJ1-3,once,CASSLGVLRGNTIYF,TGTGCCAGCAGCTTAGGAGTGTTGAGGGGAAACACCATATATTTT